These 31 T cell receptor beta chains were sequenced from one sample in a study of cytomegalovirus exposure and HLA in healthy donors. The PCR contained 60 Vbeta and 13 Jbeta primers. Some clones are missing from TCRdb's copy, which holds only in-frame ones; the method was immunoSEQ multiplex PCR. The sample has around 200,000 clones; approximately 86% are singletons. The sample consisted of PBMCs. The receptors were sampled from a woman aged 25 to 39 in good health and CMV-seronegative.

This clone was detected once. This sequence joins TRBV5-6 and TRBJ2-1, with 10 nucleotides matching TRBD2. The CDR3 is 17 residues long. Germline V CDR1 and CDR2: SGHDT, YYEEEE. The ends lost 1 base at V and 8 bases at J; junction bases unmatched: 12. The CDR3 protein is CASSLFGSGRAKDEQFF. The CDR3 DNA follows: TGTGCCAGCAGCTTGTTTGGGAGCGGGAGGGCCAAGGATGAGCAGTTCTTC.

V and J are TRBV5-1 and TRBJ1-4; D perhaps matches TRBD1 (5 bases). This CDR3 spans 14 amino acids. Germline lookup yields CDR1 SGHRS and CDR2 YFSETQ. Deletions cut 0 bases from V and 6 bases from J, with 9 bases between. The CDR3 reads CASSLVAGHEKLFF. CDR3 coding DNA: TGCGCCAGCAGCTTGGTGGCAGGGCATGAAAAACTGTTTTTT.

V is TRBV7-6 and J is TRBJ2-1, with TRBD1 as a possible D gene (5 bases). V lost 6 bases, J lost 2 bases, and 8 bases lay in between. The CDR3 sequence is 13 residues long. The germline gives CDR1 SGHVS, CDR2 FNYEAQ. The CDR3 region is CASSQGTYNEQFF. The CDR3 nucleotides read TGTGCCAGCAGTCAGGGAACCTACAATGAGCAGTTCTTC.

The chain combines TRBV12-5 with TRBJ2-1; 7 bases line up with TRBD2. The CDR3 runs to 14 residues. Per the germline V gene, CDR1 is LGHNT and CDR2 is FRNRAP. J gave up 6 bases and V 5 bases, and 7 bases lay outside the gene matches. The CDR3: CASGPGRGVNEQFF. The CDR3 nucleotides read TGTGCTAGTGGTCCCGGTCGGGGGGTCAATGAGCAGTTCTTC.

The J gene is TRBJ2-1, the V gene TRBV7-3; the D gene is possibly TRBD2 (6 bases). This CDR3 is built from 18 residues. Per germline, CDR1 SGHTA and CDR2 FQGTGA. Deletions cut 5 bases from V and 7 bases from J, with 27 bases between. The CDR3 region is CASSPTGSRLDVGNEQFF. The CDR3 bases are TGTGCCAGCAGCCCAACCGGGAGCCGGCTCGATGTGGGTAATGAGCAGTTCTTC.

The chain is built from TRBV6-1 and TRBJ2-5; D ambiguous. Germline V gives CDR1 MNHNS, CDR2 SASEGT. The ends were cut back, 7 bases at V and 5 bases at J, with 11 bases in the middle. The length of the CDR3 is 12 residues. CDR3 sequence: CASTVTWETQYF. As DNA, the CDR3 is TGTGCCAGCACCGTGACTTGGGAGACCCAGTACTTC.

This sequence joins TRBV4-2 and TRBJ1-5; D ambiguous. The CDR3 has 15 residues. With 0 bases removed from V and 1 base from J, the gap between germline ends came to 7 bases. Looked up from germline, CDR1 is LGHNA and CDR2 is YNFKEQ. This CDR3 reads CASSQEPRSNQPQHF. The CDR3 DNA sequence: TGTGCCAGCAGCCAAGAGCCCAGGAGCAATCAGCCCCAGCATTTT.

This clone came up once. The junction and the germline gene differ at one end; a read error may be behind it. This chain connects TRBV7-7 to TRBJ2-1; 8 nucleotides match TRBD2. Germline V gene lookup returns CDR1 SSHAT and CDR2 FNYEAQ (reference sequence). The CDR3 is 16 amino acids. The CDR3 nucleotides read TGTGCTAGCAGCTTAGATGGCGGGGGGCCACACAATGAGCAGTTCTTC. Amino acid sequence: CASSLDGGGPHNEQFF.

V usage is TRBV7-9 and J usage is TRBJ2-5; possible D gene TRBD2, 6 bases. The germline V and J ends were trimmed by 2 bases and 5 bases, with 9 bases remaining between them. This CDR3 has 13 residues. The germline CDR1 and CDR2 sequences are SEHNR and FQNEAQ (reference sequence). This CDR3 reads CASSLFRGETQYF. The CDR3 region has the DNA TGTGCCAGCAGCTTATTCCGGGGGGAGACCCAGTACTTC. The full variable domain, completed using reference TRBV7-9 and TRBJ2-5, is DTGVSQNPRHKITKRGQNVTFRCDPISEHNRLYWYRQTLGQGPEFLTYFQNEAQLEKSRLLSDRFSAERPKGSFSTLEIQRTEQGDSAMYLCASSLFRGETQYFGPGTRLLVL.

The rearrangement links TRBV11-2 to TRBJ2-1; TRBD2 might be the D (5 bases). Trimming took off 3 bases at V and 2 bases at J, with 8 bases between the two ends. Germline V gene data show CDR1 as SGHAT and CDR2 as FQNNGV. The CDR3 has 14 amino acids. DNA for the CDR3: TGTGCCAGCAGCTTCCGGGATGCCTACAATGAGCAGTTCTTC. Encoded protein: CASSFRDAYNEQFF.

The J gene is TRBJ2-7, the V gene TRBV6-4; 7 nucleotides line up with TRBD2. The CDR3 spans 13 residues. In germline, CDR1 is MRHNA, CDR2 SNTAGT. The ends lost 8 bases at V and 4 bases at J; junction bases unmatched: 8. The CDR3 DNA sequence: TGTGCCAGCTGGGACTACAACCCGTACGAGCAGTACTTC. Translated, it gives CASWDYNPYEQYF.

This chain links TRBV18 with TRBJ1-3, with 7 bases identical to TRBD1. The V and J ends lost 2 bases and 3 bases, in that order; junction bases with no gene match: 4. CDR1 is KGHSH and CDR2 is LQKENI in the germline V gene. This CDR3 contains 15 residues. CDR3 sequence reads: CASSPRQGGGNTIYF. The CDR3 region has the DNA TGTGCCAGCTCACCAAGACAGGGCGGTGGAAACACCATATATTTT.

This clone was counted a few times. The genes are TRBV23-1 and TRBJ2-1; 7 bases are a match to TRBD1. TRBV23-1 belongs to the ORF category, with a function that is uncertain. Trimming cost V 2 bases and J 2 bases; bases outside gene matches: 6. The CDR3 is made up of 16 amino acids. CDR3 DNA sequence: TGCGCCAGCAGTCAAGGATACGGGACAGCCTACAATGAGCAGTTCTTC. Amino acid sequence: CASSQGYGTAYNEQFF.

The CDR3 DNA follows: TGCGCCAGCAGCTTGGACCTAAGTCAGGGGGCGAACGAGCAGTACTTC. The encoded protein is CASSLDLSQGANEQYF. The V call is TRBV5-1, the J call TRBJ2-7; 8 nucleotides agree with TRBD1. V shed 0 bases, J shed 5 bases, and the junction held 10 bases outside the gene matches. The germline gives CDR1 SGHRS, CDR2 YFSETQ. This CDR3 spans 16 amino acids.

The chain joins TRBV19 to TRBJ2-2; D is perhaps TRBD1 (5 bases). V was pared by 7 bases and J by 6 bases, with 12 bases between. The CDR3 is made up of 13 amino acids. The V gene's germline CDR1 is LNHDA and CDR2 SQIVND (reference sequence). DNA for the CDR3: TGTGCCAGTACCCTCACAGGAGCCGGGGAGCTGTTTTTT. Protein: CASTLTGAGELFF. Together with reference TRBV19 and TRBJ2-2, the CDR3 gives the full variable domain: DGGITQSPKYLFRKEGQNVTLSCEQNLNHDAMYWYRQDPGQGLRLIYYSQIVNDFQKGDIAEGYSVSREKKESFPLTVTSAQKNPTAFYLCASTLTGAGELFFGEGSRLTVL.

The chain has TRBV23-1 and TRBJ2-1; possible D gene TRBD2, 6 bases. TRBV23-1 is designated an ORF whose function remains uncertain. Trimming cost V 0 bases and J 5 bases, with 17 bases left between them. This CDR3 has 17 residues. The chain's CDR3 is CASSQSSARQRDNEQFF. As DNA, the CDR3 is TGCGCCAGCAGTCAATCGAGTGCGAGACAGCGGGACAATGAGCAGTTCTTC.

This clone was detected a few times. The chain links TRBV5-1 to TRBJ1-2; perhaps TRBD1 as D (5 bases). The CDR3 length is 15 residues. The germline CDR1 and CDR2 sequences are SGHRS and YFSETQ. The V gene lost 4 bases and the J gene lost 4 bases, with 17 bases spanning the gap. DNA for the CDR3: TGCGCCAGCAGCCCACAGGAGTCCTCGGGCTATGGCTACACCTTC. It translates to CASSPQESSGYGYTF.

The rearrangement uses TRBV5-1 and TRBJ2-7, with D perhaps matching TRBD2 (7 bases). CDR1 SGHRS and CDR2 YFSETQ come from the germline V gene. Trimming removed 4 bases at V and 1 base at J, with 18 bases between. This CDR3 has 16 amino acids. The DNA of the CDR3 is TGCGCCAGCAGCCCCTCGGCGGGGGCGCGATCCTACGAGCAGTACTTC. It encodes CASSPSAGARSYEQYF.

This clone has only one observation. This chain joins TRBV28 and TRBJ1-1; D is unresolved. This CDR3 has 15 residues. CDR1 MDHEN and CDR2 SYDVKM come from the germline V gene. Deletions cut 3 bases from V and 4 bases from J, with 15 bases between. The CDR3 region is CASSFFGVRGTEAFF. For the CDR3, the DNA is TGTGCCAGCAGTTTCTTTGGGGTCCGGGGCACTGAAGCTTTCTTT.

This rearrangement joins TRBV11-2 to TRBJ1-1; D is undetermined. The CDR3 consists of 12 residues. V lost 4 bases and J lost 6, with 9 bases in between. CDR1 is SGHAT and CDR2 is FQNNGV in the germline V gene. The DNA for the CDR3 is TGTGCCAGCAGCTCCAAAGCCGCTGAAGCTTTCTTT. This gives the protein CASSSKAAEAFF.

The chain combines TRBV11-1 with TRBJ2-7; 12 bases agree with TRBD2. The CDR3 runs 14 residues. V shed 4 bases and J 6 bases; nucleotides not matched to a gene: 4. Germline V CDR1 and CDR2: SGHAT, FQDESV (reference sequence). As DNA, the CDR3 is TGTGCCAGCAGCTATACTAGCGGGGGGACCGAGCAGTACTTC. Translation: CASSYTSGGTEQYF.

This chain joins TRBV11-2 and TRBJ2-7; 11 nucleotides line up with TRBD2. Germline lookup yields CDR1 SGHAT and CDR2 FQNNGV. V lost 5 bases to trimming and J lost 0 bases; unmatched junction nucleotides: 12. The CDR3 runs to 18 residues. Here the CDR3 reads CASSHHRLAGPSSYEQYF. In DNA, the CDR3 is TGTGCCAGCAGCCACCACCGACTAGCGGGACCCAGCTCCTACGAGCAGTACTTC.

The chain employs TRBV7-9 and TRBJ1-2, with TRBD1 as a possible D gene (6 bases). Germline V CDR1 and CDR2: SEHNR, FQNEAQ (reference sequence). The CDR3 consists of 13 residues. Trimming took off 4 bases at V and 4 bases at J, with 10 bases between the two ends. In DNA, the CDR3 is TGTGCCAGCAGCTCGGCAGGGGCCTATGGCTACACCTTC. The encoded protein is CASSSAGAYGYTF. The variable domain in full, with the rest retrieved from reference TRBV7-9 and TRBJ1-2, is DTGVSQNPRHKITKRGQNVTFRCDPISEHNRLYWYRQTLGQGPEFLTYFQNEAQLEKSRLLSDRFSAERPKGSFSTLEIQRTEQGDSAMYLCASSSAGAYGYTFGSGTRLTVV.

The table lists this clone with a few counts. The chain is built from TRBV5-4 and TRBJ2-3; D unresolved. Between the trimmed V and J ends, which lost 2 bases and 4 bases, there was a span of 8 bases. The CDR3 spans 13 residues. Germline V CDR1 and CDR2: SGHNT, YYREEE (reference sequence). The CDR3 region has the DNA TGTGCCAGCAGCTTCCCCCGGTCAGATACGCAGTATTTT. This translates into CASSFPRSDTQYF.

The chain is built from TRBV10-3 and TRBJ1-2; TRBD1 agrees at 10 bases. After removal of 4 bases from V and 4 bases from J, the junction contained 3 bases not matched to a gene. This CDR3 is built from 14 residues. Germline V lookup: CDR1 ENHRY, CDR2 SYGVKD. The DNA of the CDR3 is TGTGCCATCAGTGGCGGGACAGGGGCCTATGGCTACACCTTC. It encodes CAISGGTGAYGYTF.

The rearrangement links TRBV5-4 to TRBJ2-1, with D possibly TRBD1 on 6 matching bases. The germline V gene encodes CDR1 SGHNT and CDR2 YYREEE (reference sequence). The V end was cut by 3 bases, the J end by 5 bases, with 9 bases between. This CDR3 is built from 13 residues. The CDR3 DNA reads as TGTGCCAGCAGCTCCGGGACACACAATGAGCAGTTCTTC. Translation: CASSSGTHNEQFF.

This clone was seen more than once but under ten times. CDR3 in amino acids: CASSERVRDYGYTF. Here the CDR3 DNA reads TGTGCCAGCAGTGAACGAGTCAGGGACTATGGCTACACCTTC. The chain has TRBV6-1 and TRBJ1-2; D is perhaps TRBD1 (5 bases). Germline V lookup: CDR1 MNHNS, CDR2 SASEGT. V lost 2 bases and J lost 3, with 10 bases in between. The CDR3 loop spans 14 amino acids.

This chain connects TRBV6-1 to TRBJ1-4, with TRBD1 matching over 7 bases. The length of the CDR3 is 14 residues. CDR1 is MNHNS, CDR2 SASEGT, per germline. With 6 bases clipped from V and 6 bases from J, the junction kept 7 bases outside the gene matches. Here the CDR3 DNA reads TGTGCCAGCAGGTCAGGGGGAGGTGATGAAAAACTGTTTTTT. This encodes CASRSGGGDEKLFF.

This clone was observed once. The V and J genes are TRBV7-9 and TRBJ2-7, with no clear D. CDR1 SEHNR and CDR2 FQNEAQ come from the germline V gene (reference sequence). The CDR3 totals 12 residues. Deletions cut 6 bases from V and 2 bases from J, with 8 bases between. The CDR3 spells CASRSETYEQYF. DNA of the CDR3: TGTGCCAGCAGGTCCGAGACCTACGAGCAGTACTTC.

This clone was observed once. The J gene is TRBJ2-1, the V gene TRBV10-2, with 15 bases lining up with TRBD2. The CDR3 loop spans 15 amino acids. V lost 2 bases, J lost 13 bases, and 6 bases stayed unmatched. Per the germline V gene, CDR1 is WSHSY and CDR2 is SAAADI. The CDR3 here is CASSEPGLAGGEQFF. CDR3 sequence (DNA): TGCGCCAGCAGTGAGCCGGGACTAGCGGGGGGTGAACAGTTCTTC.

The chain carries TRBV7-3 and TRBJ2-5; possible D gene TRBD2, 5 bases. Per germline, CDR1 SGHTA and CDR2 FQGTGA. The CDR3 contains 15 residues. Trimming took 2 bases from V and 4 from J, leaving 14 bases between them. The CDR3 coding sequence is TGTGCCAGCAGCTTAGGCGGGTCGGGCGGAGAGACCCAGTACTTC. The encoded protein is CASSLGGSGGETQYF.